This TCR beta chain is drawn from a study of T cell changes during pregnancy in multiple sclerosis. This clone has a handful of counts. After removal of 2 bases from V and 4 bases from J, the junction contained 6 bases not matched to a gene. The CDR3 runs to 15 residues. The germline V gene encodes CDR1 SGHDT and CDR2 YYEEEE. Sequencing was performed with immunoSEQ multiplex PCR; in TCRdb, only in-frame clones are kept and a portion is missing. This sample carries 72,000 or so clones, around 93% of them seen once, and the ten largest clones take approximately 2.5%. Sequencing was performed on peripheral blood, taken in the second trimester of pregnancy. This TCR came from a female donor with multiple sclerosis, enrolled in a pregnancy study. This sequence joins TRBV5-6 and TRBJ2-7; 10 positions agree with TRBD1. The CDR3 coding sequence is TGTGCCAGCAGCTTCACCGGGACAGGGGTGTACGAGCAGTACTTC. This translates into CASSFTGTGVYEQYF.